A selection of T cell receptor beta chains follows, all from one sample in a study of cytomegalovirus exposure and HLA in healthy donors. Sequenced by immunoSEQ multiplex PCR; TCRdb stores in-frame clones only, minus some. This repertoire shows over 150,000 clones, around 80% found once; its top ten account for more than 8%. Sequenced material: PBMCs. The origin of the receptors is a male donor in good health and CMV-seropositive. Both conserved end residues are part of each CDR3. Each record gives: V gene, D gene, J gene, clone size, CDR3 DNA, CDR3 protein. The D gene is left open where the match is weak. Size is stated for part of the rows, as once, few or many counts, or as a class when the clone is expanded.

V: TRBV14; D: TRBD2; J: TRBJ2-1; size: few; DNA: TGTGCCAGCAGCCAGGTCCGGGAGACTTTGACTAGCGGGGGGTTAAATGAGCAGTTCTTC; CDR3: CASSQVRETLTSGGLNEQFF
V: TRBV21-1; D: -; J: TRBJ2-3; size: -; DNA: TGTGCCAGCAACTGGTCGGAGGAGCGCGCAGATACGCAGTATTTT; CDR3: CASNWSEERADTQYF
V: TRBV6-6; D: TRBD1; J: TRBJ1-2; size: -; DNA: TGTGCCAGCAGTCTGGGACAGGGTAACTATGGCTACACCTTC; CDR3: CASSLGQGNYGYTF
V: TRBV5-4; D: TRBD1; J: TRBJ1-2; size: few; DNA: TGTGCCAGCAGAACGACAGGGTTGGAAGCCTACACCTTC; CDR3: CASRTTGLEAYTF
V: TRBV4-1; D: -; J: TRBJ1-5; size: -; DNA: TGCGCCAGCAGCCAAGACGGAGGGGCTCAGCCCCAGCATTTT; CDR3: CASSQDGGAQPQHF
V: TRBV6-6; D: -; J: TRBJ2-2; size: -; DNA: TGTGCCAGCAGTTACTCGAGGAGGAACACCGGGGAGCTGTTTTTT; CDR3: CASSYSRRNTGELFF
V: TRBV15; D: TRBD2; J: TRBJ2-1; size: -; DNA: TGTGCCACCAGCTTGCAGGCGGGGGATGAGCAGTTCTTC; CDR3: CATSLQAGDEQFF
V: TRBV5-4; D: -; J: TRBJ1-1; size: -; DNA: TGTGCCAGCAGCTTGGCCGACTACACTGAAGCTTTCTTT; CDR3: CASSLADYTEAFF
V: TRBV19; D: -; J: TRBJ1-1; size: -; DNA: TGTGCCAGTAGTATGGGCAGGGTGAACACTGAAGCTTTCTTT; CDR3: CASSMGRVNTEAFF
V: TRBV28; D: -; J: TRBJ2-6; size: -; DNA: TGTGCCAGCACCCAGGGGGGACAGTACTCTGGGGCCAACGTCCTGACTTTC; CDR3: CASTQGGQYSGANVLTF
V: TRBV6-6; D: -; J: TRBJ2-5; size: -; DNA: TGTGCCAGCAGTTACCCTTCGGACGGGAAAGAGACCCAGTACTTC; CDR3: CASSYPSDGKETQYF
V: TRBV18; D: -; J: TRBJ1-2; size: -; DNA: TGTGCCAGCTCACCATTGGACACTACAGGGTATGGCTACACCTTC; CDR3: CASSPLDTTGYGYTF
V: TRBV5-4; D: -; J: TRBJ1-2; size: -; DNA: TGTGCCAGCAGCGTGACAGCGCGTGGCTACACCTTC; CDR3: CASSVTARGYTF
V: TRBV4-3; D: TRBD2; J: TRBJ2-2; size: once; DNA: TGCGCCAGCAGCCAGACTAGCTCTAGCGCGAACACCGGGGAGCTGTTTTTT; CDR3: CASSQTSSSANTGELFF
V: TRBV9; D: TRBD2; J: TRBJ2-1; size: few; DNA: TGTGCCAGCAGCGTGGGACTAGCGGGGGCAGATAATGAGCAGTTCTTC; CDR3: CASSVGLAGADNEQFF
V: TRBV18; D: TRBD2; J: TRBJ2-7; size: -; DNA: TGTGCCAGCTCACCACAAATCCGGGATACCGGACTAGCGGGAGGGCCGGTCAGGGAGCAGTACTTC; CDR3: CASSPQIRDTGLAGGPVREQYF
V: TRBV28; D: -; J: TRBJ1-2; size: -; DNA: TGTGCCAGCAGTTTGGGCAGGGCACCCTATGGCTACACCTTC; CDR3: CASSLGRAPYGYTF
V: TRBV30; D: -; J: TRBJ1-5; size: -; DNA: TGTGCCTGGAGTGTGCGGGAGGGTCAGCCCCAGCATTTT; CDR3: CAWSVREGQPQHF
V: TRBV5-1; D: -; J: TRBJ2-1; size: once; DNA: TGCGCCAGCAGCTTGAGCCTAGCAACCGTTTCCTACAATGAGCAGTTCTTC; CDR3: CASSLSLATVSYNEQFF
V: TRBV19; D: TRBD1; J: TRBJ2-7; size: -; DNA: TGTGCCAGTAAACCGGGACAGGACCGCTACGAGCAGTACTTC; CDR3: CASKPGQDRYEQYF
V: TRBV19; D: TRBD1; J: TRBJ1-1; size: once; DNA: TGTGCCAGTAGGACAGGGGAATTTCCAGAAGCTTTCTTT; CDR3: CASRTGEFPEAFF
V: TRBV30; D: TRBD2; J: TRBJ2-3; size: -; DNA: TGTGCCTGGGCGATGCGGGAGGGCCCCACAGATACGCAGTATTTT; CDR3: CAWAMREGPTDTQYF
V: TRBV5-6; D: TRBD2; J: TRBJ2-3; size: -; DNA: TGTGCCAGCAGCTTCGTAGCGGGGGGGAGAGATACGCAGTATTTT; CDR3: CASSFVAGGRDTQYF
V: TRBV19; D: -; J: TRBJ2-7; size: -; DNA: TGTGCCAGTAAGGCGAGTGATTCCCTCGGGTACGAGCAGTACTTC; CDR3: CASKASDSLGYEQYF
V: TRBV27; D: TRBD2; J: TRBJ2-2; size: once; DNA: TGTGCCAGCAGTACCTCGGGGGGTCGGGTCGGGGAGCTGTTTTTT; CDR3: CASSTSGGRVGELFF
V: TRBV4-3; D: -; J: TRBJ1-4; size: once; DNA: TGCGCCAGCAGCACCGAACACACCCGGCAGGCGAATGAAAAACTGTTTTTT; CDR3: CASSTEHTRQANEKLFF
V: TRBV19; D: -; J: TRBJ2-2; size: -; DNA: TGTGCCAGTAGTATTCAGGATACCGGGGAGCTGTTTTTT; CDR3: CASSIQDTGELFF
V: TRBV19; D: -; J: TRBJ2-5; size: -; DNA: TGTGCCAGTAGCCCTAACCCAGCGGGTGGGACCCAGTACTTC; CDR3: CASSPNPAGGTQYF
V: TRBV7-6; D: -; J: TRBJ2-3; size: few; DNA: TGTGCCAGCAGCTTAGCATGGGCCTTCACAGATACGCAGTATTTT; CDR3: CASSLAWAFTDTQYF
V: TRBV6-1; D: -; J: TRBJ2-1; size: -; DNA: TGTGCCAGCAGTGAATTCTCACAGGGCTCCTACAATGAGCAGTTCTTC; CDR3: CASSEFSQGSYNEQFF
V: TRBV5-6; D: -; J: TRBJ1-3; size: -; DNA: TGTGCCAGCAGCTTGGGACAGTCTGGAAACACCATATATTTT; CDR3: CASSLGQSGNTIYF
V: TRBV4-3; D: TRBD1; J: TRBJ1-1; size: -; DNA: TGCGCCAGCAGCCACGGGATACAGGGGGCCTCAATGAACACTGAAGCTTTCTTT; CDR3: CASSHGIQGASMNTEAFF
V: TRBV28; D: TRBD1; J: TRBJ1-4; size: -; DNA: TGTGCCAGCAGCGGGCCCGGGACAGGGGTGAAAAAACTGTTTTTT; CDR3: CASSGPGTGVKKLFF
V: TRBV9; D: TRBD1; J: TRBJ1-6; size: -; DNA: TGTGCCAGCAGCGCCTCCCTTGGGACAGGGGGCGATAATTCACCCCTCCACTTT; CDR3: CASSASLGTGGDNSPLHF
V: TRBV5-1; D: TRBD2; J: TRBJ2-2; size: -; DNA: TGCGCCAGCACCCAAGCGGGAAGCGGGGAGCTGTTTTTT; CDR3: CASTQAGSGELFF
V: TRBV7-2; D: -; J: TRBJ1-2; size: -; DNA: TGTGCCAGCAGCTTAGTCGCCGGTGATAACTATGGCTACACCTTC; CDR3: CASSLVAGDNYGYTF
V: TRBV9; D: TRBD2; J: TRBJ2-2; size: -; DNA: TGTGCCAGCAGCGTAGCAAGCGGGAGTACCTACACCGGGGAGCTGTTTTTT; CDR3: CASSVASGSTYTGELFF
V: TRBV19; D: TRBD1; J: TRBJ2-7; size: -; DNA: TGTGCCAGTAGCCCGCTCGGACAGGCTACCTACGAGCAGTACTTC; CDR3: CASSPLGQATYEQYF
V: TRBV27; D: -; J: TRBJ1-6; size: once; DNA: TGTGCCAGCCCAGGGGTTTCAGGTAATTCACCCCTCCACTTT; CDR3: CASPGVSGNSPLHF
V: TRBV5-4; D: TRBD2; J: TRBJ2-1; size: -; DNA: TGTGCCAGCAGCCCACGGGGGGGTAACTACAATGAGCAGTTCTTC; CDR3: CASSPRGGNYNEQFF
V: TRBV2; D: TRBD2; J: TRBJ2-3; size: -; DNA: TGTGCCAGCATTATGACTAGCGCCACAGATACGCAGTATTTT; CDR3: CASIMTSATDTQYF
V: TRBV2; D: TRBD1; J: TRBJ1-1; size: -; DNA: TGTGCCAGCAGGGCCCGGACAGGGTTAGGTGCTGAAGCTTTCTTT; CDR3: CASRARTGLGAEAFF
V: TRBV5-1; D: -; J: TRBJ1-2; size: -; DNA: TGCGCCAGCAATCGGGCAGGGGACCCTGGCTACACCTTC; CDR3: CASNRAGDPGYTF
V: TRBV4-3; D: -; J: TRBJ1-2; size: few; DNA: TGCGCCAGCAGCCAACCAGGGCTAGTCTATGGCTACACCTTC; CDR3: CASSQPGLVYGYTF
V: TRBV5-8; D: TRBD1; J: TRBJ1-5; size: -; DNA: TGTGCCAGCAGTTCGACAGGGGATTATAGCAATCAGCCCCAGCATTTT; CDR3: CASSSTGDYSNQPQHF
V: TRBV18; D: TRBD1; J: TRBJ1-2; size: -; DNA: TGTGCCAGCTCACCCGACAGGGATTACGGCTACACCTTC; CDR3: CASSPDRDYGYTF
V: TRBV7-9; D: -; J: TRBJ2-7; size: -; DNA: TGTGCCAGCAGCTTAGCAGTCAGGGTAGAGTACGAGCAGTACTTC; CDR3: CASSLAVRVEYEQYF
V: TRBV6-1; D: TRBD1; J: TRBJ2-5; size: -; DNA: TGTGCCGGTCAGCGGACAGGCCACCAAGAGACCCAGTACTTC; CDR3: CAGQRTGHQETQYF
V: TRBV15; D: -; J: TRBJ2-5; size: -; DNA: TGTGCCACCGGGCTCTACGAGACCCAGTACTTC; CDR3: CATGLYETQYF
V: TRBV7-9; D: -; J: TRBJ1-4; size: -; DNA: TGTGCCAGCAGGCAAAAACAGGGAACTAATGAAAAACTGTTTTTT; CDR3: CASRQKQGTNEKLFF
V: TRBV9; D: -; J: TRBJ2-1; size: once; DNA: TGTGCCAGCAGCGTAGTTCCAAAAGGGGGTGAGCAGTTCTTC; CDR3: CASSVVPKGGEQFF
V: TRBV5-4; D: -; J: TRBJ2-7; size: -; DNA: TGTGCCAGCAGCTTGGGGGGGCAAGGCGAGCAGTACTTC; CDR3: CASSLGGQGEQYF
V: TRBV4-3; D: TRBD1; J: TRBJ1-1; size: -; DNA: TGCGCCAGCAGCCAACCTGACAGGGGGCACACTGAAGCTTTCTTT; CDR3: CASSQPDRGHTEAFF